These T cell receptor beta chains were read from a single sample in a study of Graves' ophthalmopathy and Graves' hyperthyroidism. One entry per CDR3 protein, called by TCRdb with MiXCR from the multiplex PCR reads. The sample has 200,000 to 300,000 distinct CDR3 sequences, around 50% seen once. The sequenced sample consisted of peripheral blood. The source is an adult man with Graves' ophthalmopathy. CDR3s include the opening cysteine and the closing phenylalanine or tryptophan. Fields, in order: J gene, clone size, V gene, D gene, CDR3 DNA, CDR3 protein. The D gene is left open where the match is weak. Where a row states a size, it is once, few, many or the class of an expanded clone; other rows omit it.

>TRBJ2-7|-|TRBV5-8|-
TGTACCAGCAGCTTGCGGGGCACGGGCTCCTACGAGCAGTACTTC
CTSSLRGTGSYEQYF
>TRBJ2-3|-|TRBV4-2|TRBD1
TGTGCCAGCAGCTTCCGACAGGGGGAAGATACGCAGTATTTT
CASSFRQGEDTQYF
>TRBJ2-6|-|TRBV11-2|-
TGTGCCAGCAGCCCGTTGGTTAGCTCTGGGGCCAACGTCCTGACTTTC
CASSPLVSSGANVLTF
>TRBJ1-2|-|TRBV6-6|-
TGTGCCACCGAGGGAGAGGAGTGGGATGGCTACACCTTC
CATEGEEWDGYTF
>TRBJ1-2|-|TRBV19|-
TGTGCCAGTAGTATAGGGAGGACCGGGTATGGCTACACCTTC
CASSIGRTGYGYTF
>TRBJ1-1|few|TRBV7-9|TRBD1
TGTGCCAGCAGCTGGGTCCCGACAGGGGCGAACACTGAAGCTTTCTTT
CASSWVPTGANTEAFF
>TRBJ1-1|few|TRBV19|-
TGTGCCAGTAGTTCACCGACAGACATGAACACTGAAGCTTTCTTT
CASSSPTDMNTEAFF
>TRBJ1-3|-|TRBV7-6|-
TGTGCCAGCAGCTTAGAAGCGACGGGTGGAAACACCATATATTTT
CASSLEATGGNTIYF
>TRBJ2-2|-|TRBV6-5|-
TGTGCCACGCGGGGGACATCCACCGGGGAGCTGTTTTTT
CATRGTSTGELFF
>TRBJ1-2|-|TRBV7-8|-
TGTGCCAGCAGCTATAGGGGGTATGGCTACACCTTC
CASSYRGYGYTF
>TRBJ1-1|few|TRBV5-1|-
TGCGCCAGCAGCTTGGGGTGGCGGAACACTGAAGCTTTCTTT
CASSLGWRNTEAFF
>TRBJ2-6|-|TRBV20-1|-
TGCAGTGCTAGCGGGGTCAGGGGTACCGGGGCCAACGTCCTGACTTTC
CSASGVRGTGANVLTF
>TRBJ1-6|few|TRBV5-4|-
TGTGCCAGCAGCAATCAGGGTTCACCCCTCCACTTT
CASSNQGSPLHF
>TRBJ2-5|few|TRBV19|-
TGTGCCAGTAGTATTTGGGGAGAGACCCAGTACTTC
CASSIWGETQYF
>TRBJ2-3|-|TRBV2|TRBD2
TGTGCCAGCAGGAGACTAGCGCGCACAGATACGCAGTATTTT
CASRRLARTDTQYF
>TRBJ2-7|-|TRBV12-3/TRBV12-4|TRBD1
TGTGCCAGCAGTCCAAGGGGACAGGGATACGGTTACGAGCAGTACTTC
CASSPRGQGYGYEQYF
>TRBJ1-1|-|TRBV6-5|-
TGTGCCAGCAGTCCGCAAACACAGGGACCTGAAGCTTTCTTT
CASSPQTQGPEAFF
>TRBJ2-7|-|TRBV7-2|TRBD1
TGTGCCAGCAGTTCCCTGGCAGGGGGCGACGAGCAGTACTTC
CASSSLAGGDEQYF
>TRBJ2-2|-|TRBV6-6|-
TGTGCCAGCTACAGGCGGGACACCGGGGAGCTGTTTTTT
CASYRRDTGELFF
>TRBJ2-2|many|TRBV6-1|-
TGTGCCAGCATGGTGTACGGGGAGACCGGGGAGCTGTTTTTT
CASMVYGETGELFF
>TRBJ1-2|-|TRBV20-1|-
TGCAGTGCTAGAGAGAAGGGGAGGGACTATGGCTACACCTTC
CSAREKGRDYGYTF
>TRBJ1-5|-|TRBV2|-
TGTGCCAGCAGTTTTGGGGCGCCGGACAGCAATCAGCCCCAGCATTTT
CASSFGAPDSNQPQHF
>TRBJ1-4|-|TRBV12-3/TRBV12-4|-
TGTGCCAGCGAGGAGGGAGGAACTAATGAAAAACTGTTTTTT
CASEEGGTNEKLFF
>TRBJ1-4|-|TRBV14|-
TGTGCCAGCAGCCAAGACCGGGGCGGGAGTGAAAAACTGTTTTTT
CASSQDRGGSEKLFF
>TRBJ1-5|-|TRBV2|-
TGTGCCAGCAGTGAAAACAGGGTTAGCAATCAGCCCCAGCATTTT
CASSENRVSNQPQHF
>TRBJ2-7|-|TRBV10-3|-
TGTGCCATCAGGGTAACAGGGAACTACGAGCAGTACTTC
CAIRVTGNYEQYF
>TRBJ2-7|few|TRBV11-2|-
TGTGCCAGCAGCTTCGACTACGAGCAGTACTTC
CASSFDYEQYF
>TRBJ2-7|few|TRBV5-8|TRBD1
TGTGCCAGCAGCCCCAAGGACAGGGGAATGGACGAGCAGTACTTC
CASSPKDRGMDEQYF
>TRBJ2-7|few|TRBV12-3/TRBV12-4|TRBD2
TGTGCCAGCAGTGAGGGACTAGCGGGGGGATCCTACGAGCAGTACTTC
CASSEGLAGGSYEQYF
>TRBJ1-3|-|TRBV2|-
TGTGCCATACAGGGAGGAGCTGGAAACACCATATATTTT
CAIQGGAGNTIYF
>TRBJ2-6|few|TRBV2|-
TGTGCCAGCAGTTCTCCCACTGGGGCCAACGTCCTGACTTTC
CASSSPTGANVLTF
>TRBJ1-5|-|TRBV15|-
TGTGCCACCAGCAGAGGTAGCGGGTGGTGGGAGGGTAGCAATCAGCCCCAGCATTTT
CATSRGSGWWEGSNQPQHF
>TRBJ2-7|-|TRBV7-2|-
TGTGCCAGCAGTTACTCGACCCGAGGAGGCTTAATCTCCTACGAGCAGTACTTC
CASSYSTRGGLISYEQYF
>TRBJ2-7|-|TRBV5-8|-
TGTGCCAGCAGTCCCCCCGGGGCTGGCAGCTCCTACGAGCAGTACTTC
CASSPPGAGSSYEQYF
>TRBJ2-7|many|TRBV29-1|TRBD1
TGCAGCGCTCGACAGGGGGGAGGCGAGCAGTACTTC
CSARQGGGEQYF
>TRBJ1-5|-|TRBV20-1|-
TGCAGTGCCTCGGCGGTGGGCACCAAGGATCAGCCCCAGCATTTT
CSASAVGTKDQPQHF
>TRBJ1-2|-|TRBV5-1|-
TGCGCCAGCAGACCCGACAGTGGGGGCCCTTATGGCTACACCTTC
CASRPDSGGPYGYTF
>TRBJ2-2|-|TRBV2|-
TGTGCCAGCAGTTACTCCTGGCGAGCGGAGCTGTTTTTT
CASSYSWRAELFF
>TRBJ1-1|-|TRBV7-9|-
TGTGCCAGCAGCTTACAAGAGGGGACCGAAGCTTTCTTT
CASSLQEGTEAFF
>TRBJ1-4|-|TRBV7-6|-
TGTGCCAGCAGCCCGTCGAGTGGGGGTGCGACTAATGAAAAACTGTTTTTT
CASSPSSGGATNEKLFF
>TRBJ2-3|-|TRBV9|-
TGTGCCAGCGCAAAGGCAGGCACAGATACGCAGTATTTT
CASAKAGTDTQYF
>TRBJ1-6|few|TRBV7-6|-
TGTGCCAGCAGCTTAGAAGACAGGCCGGGATCACCCCTCCACTTT
CASSLEDRPGSPLHF
>TRBJ2-7|once|TRBV20-1|-
TGCAGTGCTAGAGTAGGTTCTGGCCAGGGCGTATCCTACGAGCAGTACTTC
CSARVGSGQGVSYEQYF
>TRBJ2-7|-|TRBV7-6|-
TGTGCCAGCAGCTCCGGGGCCGGAAGCTCCTACGAGCAGTACTTC
CASSSGAGSSYEQYF
>TRBJ2-1|once|TRBV6-5|TRBD1
TGTGCCAGCAGTGATCAGGGGGACGAGGGCAATGAGCAGTTCTTC
CASSDQGDEGNEQFF
>TRBJ2-5|once|TRBV7-9|-
TGTGCCGGCAGCCAGTGGGGGGAGACCCAGTACTTC
CAGSQWGETQYF
>TRBJ1-3|-|TRBV29-1|-
TGCAGCGTTGCCTCAGGTGGAAGAAACACCATATATTTT
CSVASGGRNTIYF
>TRBJ2-5|-|TRBV15|TRBD2
TGTGCCACCGCCAAAGGGAGGGCCAGCCGAGAGACCCAGTACTTC
CATAKGRASRETQYF
>TRBJ1-2|once|TRBV7-2|-
TGTGCCAGCAGCCCGGGATTGGGGCGCTACACCTTC
CASSPGLGRYTF
>TRBJ2-7|-|TRBV2|TRBD2
TGCGCCAGCAGATGGGGGGTGGGGCTAGCGGGGTCTTCGGACTACGAGCAGTACTTC
CASRWGVGLAGSSDYEQYF